The 20 T cell receptor beta chains presented below share a single source sample, sequenced in a study of blood T cell repertoires in COVID-19. The assay was immunoSEQ multiplex PCR, and TCRdb's table has in-frame clones only and misses some. The sample has tens of thousands of clones; about 86% are singletons. Sequences were obtained from peripheral blood. All receptors derive from a human donor in a cohort sampled during active COVID-19.

This CDR3 is CASSPSYGYTF. The CDR3 DNA reads TGTGCCAGCAGCCCGAGCTATGGCTACACCTTC. V gene TRBV7-8 combines with J gene TRBJ1-2, with D unclear. The V end was cut by 5 bases, the J end by 4 bases, with 5 bases between. The germline CDR1 and CDR2 sequences are SGHVS and FQNEAQ. CDR3 length equals 11 residues.

The rearrangement links TRBV19 to TRBJ1-6, with D possibly being TRBD1 (6 bases). The CDR3 covers 16 residues. CDR1 and CDR2 (germline): LNHDA, SQIVND (reference sequence). V was trimmed by 5 bases and J by 6 bases, leaving 17 bases between them. CDR3 DNA sequence: TGTGCCAGTAGTGCTTGGACAGTTGGCCTTAATTCACCCCTCCACTTT. As protein: CASSAWTVGLNSPLHF.

The chain employs TRBV14 and TRBJ2-7; D may be TRBD2 (5 bases). Germline CDR1 SGHDN, CDR2 FVKESK. The CDR3 sequence is 15 residues long. Trimming removed 0 bases from V and 2 bases from J, with 11 bases in between. The CDR3 spells CASSQDPTGAYEQYF. CDR3 DNA: TGTGCCAGCAGCCAAGATCCAACCGGGGCCTACGAGCAGTACTTC.

The chain carries TRBV5-1 and TRBJ2-5, with a weak D call TRBD2 (6 bases). The CDR3 is 13 amino acids. Germline V CDR1 and CDR2: SGHRS, YFSETQ. Trimming took 7 bases from V and 0 from J, leaving 10 bases between them. The CDR3 DNA reads TGCGCCAGCCGGACTATCCACCAAGAGACCCAGTACTTC. Protein product: CASRTIHQETQYF.

The CDR3: CASSPLPGGRVDTQYF. The CDR3 DNA sequence: TGTGCCAGCTCCCCTCTTCCGGGAGGCCGGGTAGATACGCAGTATTTT. V and J are TRBV9 and TRBJ2-3; 7 bases align to TRBD2. V shed 7 bases and J 5 bases; nucleotides not matched to a gene: 16. CDR1 and CDR2 (germline): SGDLS, YYNGEE. This CDR3 has 16 residues.

V is TRBV6-5 and J is TRBJ2-2; TRBD1 aligns across 8 bases. CDR3 length: 15 amino acids. V lost 10 bases and J lost 4; bases outside the gene matches: 11. The germline V gene encodes CDR1 MNHEY and CDR2 SVGAGI. CDR3 residues: CATERTGFGTGELFF. The CDR3 region has the DNA TGTGCCACCGAAAGGACAGGGTTCGGCACCGGGGAGCTGTTTTTT.

V is TRBV28 and J is TRBJ2-3; a weak D match, TRBD2 (5 bases). Germline CDR1 MDHEN, CDR2 SYDVKM. The V and J ends lost 3 bases and 4 bases respectively, with 14 bases between them. The CDR3 has 15 residues. The CDR3: CASSFYDSGADTQYF. CDR3 nucleotides: TGTGCCAGCAGTTTCTACGACTCCGGGGCAGATACGCAGTATTTT.

This chain uses TRBV6-2 or TRBV6-3 with TRBJ2-1; a possible D gene is TRBD1 (6 bases). This CDR3 comprises 16 residues. The germline gives CDR1 MNHEY, CDR2 SVGEGT. Trimming left V 0 bases short and J 3 bases short, with 12 bases between. The CDR3 spells CASSYSQGFDYNEQFF. The CDR3, as DNA: TGTGCCAGCAGTTACTCGCAGGGGTTTGACTACAATGAGCAGTTCTTC.

This rearrangement joins TRBV5-1 to TRBJ2-7, with 7 bases identical to TRBD1. Per the germline V gene, CDR1 is SGHRS and CDR2 is YFSETQ. This CDR3 region has 17 residues. The V segment lost 0 bases and the J segment 5 bases; nucleotides outside the gene matches: 14. The DNA of the CDR3 is TGCGCCAGCAGCTTGGGAGACAGGGCCTCTCCTAGGGACGAGCAGTACTTC. Its protein product is CASSLGDRASPRDEQYF.

The gene calls are TRBV7-2 and TRBJ2-7; 11 bases agree with TRBD2. The length of the CDR3 is 15 residues. V shed 1 base and J 3 bases; nucleotides not matched to a gene: 2. CDR1 SGHTA and CDR2 FQGNSA come from the germline V gene. CDR3 DNA sequence: TGTGCCAGCAGCTTAGGTACTAGCGGGGGCTACGAGCAGTACTTC. As protein: CASSLGTSGGYEQYF. Together with reference TRBV7-2 and TRBJ2-7, the CDR3 gives the full variable domain: GAGVSQSPSNKVTEKGKDVELRCDPISGHTALYWYRQSLGQGLEFLIYFQGNSAPDKSGLPSDRFSAERTGGSVSTLTIQRTQQEDSAVYLCASSLGTSGGYEQYFGPGTRLTVT.

The chain carries TRBV7-2 and TRBJ2-1, with TRBD1 as a possible D gene (5 bases). The CDR3 is made up of 13 amino acids. V shed 10 bases and J shed 10 bases, with 20 bases lying between them. CDR1 and CDR2 (germline): SGHTA, FQGNSA. The DNA for the CDR3 is TGTGCCACTCGACACTACCAGGGTTTAGAGCAGTTCTTC. Amino acids: CATRHYQGLEQFF.

This chain connects TRBV6-2 or TRBV6-3 to TRBJ1-2, with TRBD1 as a possible D gene (5 bases). The CDR3 loop spans 13 amino acids. The germline CDR1 and CDR2 sequences are MNHEY and SVGEGT. The V gene lost 5 bases and the J gene lost 1 base, with 8 bases spanning the gap. Here the CDR3 reads CASSARDNYGYTF. DNA for the CDR3: TGTGCCAGCAGTGCCAGGGATAACTATGGCTACACCTTC.

The CDR3 loop is CASSSDSSGANVLTF. The CDR3 bases are TGTGCCAGTAGTTCAGACAGCTCTGGGGCCAACGTCCTGACTTTC. The genes are TRBV19 and TRBJ2-6; TRBD1 might be the D (5 bases). Germline-derived CDR1 and CDR2 are LNHDA and SQIVND (reference sequence). With 5 bases removed from V and 0 bases from J, the gap between germline ends came to 8 bases. The CDR3 spans 15 residues.

The chain employs TRBV28 and TRBJ1-1; D ambiguous. The CDR3 loop spans 12 amino acids. V was shortened by 1 base and J by 6 bases, with 6 bases between the two germline ends. Germline V CDR1 and CDR2: MDHEN, SYDVKM. The CDR3 sequence is CASSLLVAEAFF. In nucleotides, the CDR3 is TGTGCCAGCAGTTTATTAGTGGCTGAAGCTTTCTTT.

The chain couples TRBV30 to TRBJ1-1, with 7 bases lining up with TRBD1. J lost 2 bases, V lost 3 bases, and 3 bases had no gene match. This CDR3 contains 13 residues. Germline V gene lookup returns CDR1 GTSNPN and CDR2 SVGIG (reference sequence). This CDR3 reads CAWRDRPNTEAFF. DNA of the CDR3: TGTGCCTGGAGGGACAGGCCAAACACTGAAGCTTTCTTT.

The V gene is TRBV7-9, the J gene TRBJ1-5, with D possibly being TRBD1 (5 bases). From germline, CDR1 is SEHNR and CDR2 FQNEAQ (reference sequence). The CDR3 is 15 residues long. Trimming cost V 1 base and J 5 bases, with 12 bases left between them. Here the CDR3 DNA reads TGTGCCAGCAGCTTAGGGGGCAAGATCGATCAGCCCCAGCATTTT. Translation: CASSLGGKIDQPQHF.

The J gene is TRBJ1-6, the V gene TRBV7-2, with D uncertain. Deletions cut 4 bases from V and 5 bases from J, with 9 bases between. Germline V gene lookup returns CDR1 SGHTA and CDR2 FQGNSA. This CDR3 is 14 amino acids long. CDR3 nucleotides: TGTGCCAGCAGCTCACCGGGTAATAATTCACCCCTCCACTTT. Protein sequence: CASSSPGNNSPLHF.

The chain couples TRBV20-1 to TRBJ1-5, with 9 bases aligning to TRBD1. The CDR3 is 17 residues long. The V gene end was trimmed by 3 bases and the J gene end by 1 base; junction bases not matched to a gene: 10. Germline V gene data show CDR1 as DFQATT and CDR2 as SNEGSKA (reference sequence). The CDR3 is CSASPRTGEESNQPQHF. In DNA, the CDR3 is TGCAGTGCTAGTCCTCGGACAGGGGAGGAAAGCAATCAGCCCCAGCATTTT.

The chain couples TRBV6-5 to TRBJ1-1; TRBD1 is a possible D gene (5 bases). The CDR3 has 13 residues. Looked up from germline, CDR1 is MNHEY and CDR2 is SVGAGI. Trimming took 6 bases from V and 4 from J, leaving 12 bases between them. The CDR3 loop is CASSPGQGTEAFF. The DNA of the CDR3 is TGTGCCAGCAGCCCCGGGCAGGGCACTGAAGCTTTCTTT.

J is TRBJ2-7 and V is TRBV6-1; TRBD2 is a possible D gene (6 bases). This CDR3 is built from 14 residues. Germline V lookup: CDR1 MNHNS, CDR2 SASEGT. The ends were cut back, 1 base at V and 5 bases at J, with 12 bases in the middle. CDR3: CASSEGRGGDEQYF. In DNA, the CDR3 is TGTGCCAGCAGTGAAGGGAGGGGTGGGGACGAGCAGTACTTC.